This is a list of T cell receptor beta chains from one sample in a study of T cells in Graves' hyperthyroidism and ophthalmopathy. TCRdb processed the multiplex PCR reads anew with MiXCR; each CDR3 protein has one entry. The sample has 340,000 or so distinct CDR3 sequences, about 20% seen once. The specimen sequenced was blood. The receptors derive from a woman aged 45-60 years with Graves' hyperthyroidism. CDR3s include the opening cysteine and the closing phenylalanine or tryptophan. Each record gives: J gene, clone size, D gene, V gene, CDR3 DNA, CDR3 protein. D genes are given only for firm matches. Not every row has a clone size; where given, it reads once, few, many or a size class.

J gene: TRBJ1-1; clone size: many; D gene: NA; V gene: TRBV28; CDR3 DNA: TGTGCCAGCCCCCCGAGAGGACAGAACACTGAAGCTTTCTTT; CDR3 protein: CASPPRGQNTEAFF
J gene: TRBJ1-1; clone size: NA; D gene: NA; V gene: TRBV28; CDR3 DNA: TGTGCCAGCAGTTTAATACAGACCCGAAACACTGAAGCTTTCTTT; CDR3 protein: CASSLIQTRNTEAFF
J gene: TRBJ2-2; clone size: NA; D gene: TRBD2; V gene: TRBV11-2; CDR3 DNA: TGTGCCAGCAGCTCCCCCCGGGGGGGCGGGGGCACCGGGGAGCTGTTTTTT; CDR3 protein: CASSSPRGGGGTGELFF
J gene: TRBJ2-4; clone size: NA; D gene: NA; V gene: TRBV20-1; CDR3 DNA: TGCAGTGCTAGATTTGTGGGGGCCGTCAAAAACATTCAGTACTTC; CDR3 protein: CSARFVGAVKNIQYF
J gene: TRBJ1-1; clone size: NA; D gene: NA; V gene: TRBV4-1; CDR3 DNA: TGCGCCAGCAGCCCTCCATTTAGGGCCGACACTGAAGCTTTCTTT; CDR3 protein: CASSPPFRADTEAFF
J gene: TRBJ2-1; clone size: NA; D gene: NA; V gene: TRBV20-1; CDR3 DNA: TGCAGCGCGGACAGGGAGGGCAATGAGCAGTTCTTC; CDR3 protein: CSADREGNEQFF
J gene: TRBJ2-5; clone size: many; D gene: TRBD2; V gene: TRBV13; CDR3 DNA: TGTGCCAGCAGCGGGAGGGGACTGCCCCAAGAGACCCAGTACTTC; CDR3 protein: CASSGRGLPQETQYF
J gene: TRBJ2-7; clone size: many; D gene: NA; V gene: TRBV2; CDR3 DNA: TGTGCCAGCAGTGAACAGGGGTCCTGGTACGAGCAGTACTTC; CDR3 protein: CASSEQGSWYEQYF
J gene: TRBJ1-1; clone size: many; D gene: NA; V gene: TRBV20-1; CDR3 DNA: TGCAGTGCTAGAGTCGGGGGGGAGACCACTGAAGCTTTCTTT; CDR3 protein: CSARVGGETTEAFF
J gene: TRBJ2-1; clone size: few; D gene: NA; V gene: TRBV12-3/TRBV12-4; CDR3 DNA: TGTGCCAGCAGTTTAGTGCCAGTACCGAACCCACCAAATGAGCAGTTCTTC; CDR3 protein: CASSLVPVPNPPNEQFF
J gene: TRBJ1-1; clone size: few; D gene: NA; V gene: TRBV15; CDR3 DNA: TGTGCCACCAGCAGAGATAAGGCGAACACTGAAGCTTTCTTT; CDR3 protein: CATSRDKANTEAFF
J gene: TRBJ2-4; clone size: few; D gene: TRBD2; V gene: TRBV6-1; CDR3 DNA: TGTGCCAGCAGCGTGAGGACTAGCGGATATAAAAACATTCAGTACTTC; CDR3 protein: CASSVRTSGYKNIQYF
J gene: TRBJ2-3; clone size: once; D gene: NA; V gene: TRBV27; CDR3 DNA: TGTGCCAGCACCGGATTAACCACAGATACGCATTATTTT; CDR3 protein: CASTGLTTDTHYF
J gene: TRBJ2-1; clone size: NA; D gene: TRBD2; V gene: TRBV19; CDR3 DNA: TGTGCCAGTAGTACCTTAGCGGGCCCCGGTGGTGAGCAGTTCTTC; CDR3 protein: CASSTLAGPGGEQFF
J gene: TRBJ2-1; clone size: NA; D gene: NA; V gene: TRBV3-1; CDR3 DNA: TGTGCCAGCAGCCAAGTGGCGGGGTCCTACAATGAGCAGTTCTTC; CDR3 protein: CASSQVAGSYNEQFF
J gene: TRBJ1-2; clone size: NA; D gene: TRBD1; V gene: TRBV27; CDR3 DNA: TGTGCCAGCAGTAAACGGACAGGTCCGAATGGCTACACCTTC; CDR3 protein: CASSKRTGPNGYTF
J gene: TRBJ2-7; clone size: many; D gene: TRBD2; V gene: TRBV6-2/TRBV6-3; CDR3 DNA: TGTGCCAGCACCGTACTAGCGGGAAGCTCCTACGAGCAGTACTTC; CDR3 protein: CASTVLAGSSYEQYF
J gene: TRBJ2-2; clone size: few; D gene: NA; V gene: TRBV11-3; CDR3 DNA: TGTGCCAGCAGCCCAGAGGGCTTCGGGGAGCTGTTTTTT; CDR3 protein: CASSPEGFGELFF
J gene: TRBJ2-7; clone size: NA; D gene: TRBD1; V gene: TRBV29-1; CDR3 DNA: TGCAGCGTTGAGGGACAGGGTGGAGGCTACGAGCAGTACTTC; CDR3 protein: CSVEGQGGGYEQYF
J gene: TRBJ2-1; clone size: NA; D gene: TRBD2; V gene: TRBV6-5; CDR3 DNA: TGTGCCAGCAGTTACTCACGGTCTAGCGGGGGACTTGAGCAGTTCTTC; CDR3 protein: CASSYSRSSGGLEQFF
J gene: TRBJ1-1; clone size: NA; D gene: NA; V gene: TRBV19; CDR3 DNA: TGTGCCAGTAGTTTGCCGGACCTCGGGAACACTGAAGCTTTCTTT; CDR3 protein: CASSLPDLGNTEAFF
J gene: TRBJ2-1; clone size: NA; D gene: NA; V gene: TRBV7-2; CDR3 DNA: TGTGCCAGCAGCTTAGTTCCCGGCGGTGGGCAGTTCTTC; CDR3 protein: CASSLVPGGGQFF
J gene: TRBJ1-2; clone size: many; D gene: NA; V gene: TRBV3-1; CDR3 DNA: TGTGCCAGCAGCCCCCGGGACCGCGCTAACTATGGCTACACCTTC; CDR3 protein: CASSPRDRANYGYTF
J gene: TRBJ2-1; clone size: NA; D gene: TRBD2; V gene: TRBV7-6; CDR3 DNA: TGTGCCAGCAGCACCACTAGCGGCCCCTACAATGAGCAGTTCTTC; CDR3 protein: CASSTTSGPYNEQFF
J gene: TRBJ2-7; clone size: few; D gene: NA; V gene: TRBV20-1; CDR3 DNA: TGCAGTGCTACGGACCCCCGAAGGTCCTACGAGCAGTACTTC; CDR3 protein: CSATDPRRSYEQYF
J gene: TRBJ2-7; clone size: NA; D gene: TRBD1; V gene: TRBV7-9; CDR3 DNA: TGTGCCAGCAGCTCACAGACAGGGGAGGTCTCTTCGGGCTACGAGCAGTACTTC; CDR3 protein: CASSSQTGEVSSGYEQYF
J gene: TRBJ1-4; clone size: NA; D gene: NA; V gene: TRBV5-1; CDR3 DNA: TGCGCCAGCAGCCCGTCCCCTGGTCCGAATGAAAAACTGTTTTTT; CDR3 protein: CASSPSPGPNEKLFF
J gene: TRBJ1-4; clone size: many; D gene: NA; V gene: TRBV5-1; CDR3 DNA: TGCGCCAGCAGGTTTACATTTAATGAAAAACTGTTTTTT; CDR3 protein: CASRFTFNEKLFF
J gene: TRBJ2-2; clone size: NA; D gene: NA; V gene: TRBV11-2; CDR3 DNA: TGTGCCAGCAGCCCTGGGGGATGGGGGCGCGACACCGGGGAGCTGTTTTTT; CDR3 protein: CASSPGGWGRDTGELFF
J gene: TRBJ1-1; clone size: many; D gene: NA; V gene: TRBV3-1; CDR3 DNA: TGTGCCAGCAGCCAAAGTGGGGTTGAAGCTTTCTTT; CDR3 protein: CASSQSGVEAFF
J gene: TRBJ2-2; clone size: many; D gene: TRBD1; V gene: TRBV5-1; CDR3 DNA: TGCGCCAGCAGCGTACAGGGGGCCACCGGGGAGCTGTTTTTT; CDR3 protein: CASSVQGATGELFF
J gene: TRBJ1-6; clone size: many; D gene: NA; V gene: TRBV3-1; CDR3 DNA: TGTGCCAGCAGCCAAAAGGGGCGACGAAATTCACCCCTCCACTTT; CDR3 protein: CASSQKGRRNSPLHF
J gene: TRBJ1-2; clone size: NA; D gene: NA; V gene: TRBV4-2; CDR3 DNA: TGTGCCAGCAGCCAAGTAAATCAAGCTAACTATGGCTACACCTTC; CDR3 protein: CASSQVNQANYGYTF
J gene: TRBJ1-4; clone size: NA; D gene: NA; V gene: TRBV14; CDR3 DNA: TGTGCCAGCAGCCGATCCGCAACTAATGAAAAACTGTTTTTT; CDR3 protein: CASSRSATNEKLFF
J gene: TRBJ2-1; clone size: many; D gene: NA; V gene: TRBV3-1; CDR3 DNA: TGTGCCAGCAGCCGTGAGCCCGGGTACAATGAGCAGTTCTTC; CDR3 protein: CASSREPGYNEQFF
J gene: TRBJ1-1; clone size: few; D gene: NA; V gene: TRBV10-1; CDR3 DNA: TGCGCCAGCAGTGAGTCGAAGGGCAGGGGCGGTTGTGAGAACACTGAAGCTTTCTTT; CDR3 protein: CASSESKGRGGCENTEAFF
J gene: TRBJ1-2; clone size: many; D gene: TRBD1; V gene: TRBV13; CDR3 DNA: TGTGCCAGCAGCTCAATGGGACAGAACTATGGCTACACCTTC; CDR3 protein: CASSSMGQNYGYTF
J gene: TRBJ1-5; clone size: many; D gene: NA; V gene: TRBV27; CDR3 DNA: TGTGCCAGCAGGGGGGGGTTCAATCAGCCCCAGCATTTT; CDR3 protein: CASRGGFNQPQHF
J gene: TRBJ2-2; clone size: NA; D gene: NA; V gene: TRBV18; CDR3 DNA: TGTGCCAGCTCATCCTCAGGGAAATTAAACACCGGGGAGCTGTTTTTT; CDR3 protein: CASSSSGKLNTGELFF
J gene: TRBJ2-7; clone size: many; D gene: NA; V gene: TRBV3-1; CDR3 DNA: TGTGCCAGCAGCCAAGATCACGCGGGAAGCGGTCGCGAGCAGTACTTC; CDR3 protein: CASSQDHAGSGREQYF
J gene: TRBJ1-5; clone size: NA; D gene: NA; V gene: TRBV19; CDR3 DNA: TGTGCCAGTAGTCAGGACTCCCGGACCAATCAGCCCCAGCATTTT; CDR3 protein: CASSQDSRTNQPQHF
J gene: TRBJ2-1; clone size: many; D gene: NA; V gene: TRBV5-1; CDR3 DNA: TGCGCCAGCAGCTTGGTCGGGACTGACTACAATGAGCAGTTCTTC; CDR3 protein: CASSLVGTDYNEQFF
J gene: TRBJ1-2; clone size: NA; D gene: NA; V gene: TRBV7-9; CDR3 DNA: TGTGCCAGCAGCCCCCTGGCAGGGGAAGGGTATGGCTACACCTTC; CDR3 protein: CASSPLAGEGYGYTF
J gene: TRBJ2-3; clone size: NA; D gene: TRBD2; V gene: TRBV10-3; CDR3 DNA: TGTGCCATCGGGGCTAGCGGGAGGACAGATACGCAGTATTTT; CDR3 protein: CAIGASGRTDTQYF
J gene: TRBJ1-1; clone size: many; D gene: NA; V gene: TRBV28; CDR3 DNA: TGTGCCAGCAGTGCGACTGTCCCCAACACTGAAGCTTTCTTT; CDR3 protein: CASSATVPNTEAFF
J gene: TRBJ2-5; clone size: many; D gene: NA; V gene: TRBV2; CDR3 DNA: TGTGCCAGCAGTGAAAATGCGGAGACCCAGTACTTC; CDR3 protein: CASSENAETQYF
J gene: TRBJ2-1; clone size: few; D gene: TRBD2; V gene: TRBV18; CDR3 DNA: TGTGCCAGCTCACCACCGCTAGCGGGTATGGGTTACAATGAGCAGTTCTTC; CDR3 protein: CASSPPLAGMGYNEQFF
J gene: TRBJ2-1; clone size: many; D gene: TRBD2; V gene: TRBV20-1; CDR3 DNA: TGCAGTGCTGCCGGGGGGGCGGGAGCGTCCTACAATGAGCAGTTCTTC; CDR3 protein: CSAAGGAGASYNEQFF
J gene: TRBJ1-1; clone size: few; D gene: TRBD1; V gene: TRBV28; CDR3 DNA: TGTGCCAGCAGTTTTTGGGGGACAGGGGCTTTGAACACTGAAGCTTTCTTT; CDR3 protein: CASSFWGTGALNTEAFF
J gene: TRBJ2-7; clone size: many; D gene: NA; V gene: TRBV2; CDR3 DNA: TGTGCCAGCAGTGAGCTCTACGAGCAGTACTTC; CDR3 protein: CASSELYEQYF